The sequence of this T cell receptor beta chain was determined in a study of T cell repertoires in aging, cancer and after chemotherapy. About the research overall: Donors were grouped into six age bands spanning 30 or younger through 70 or older. The whole study produced a dataset of roughly 8.8 million TCR reads. Glioblastoma patients receiving temozolomide-based therapy gave paired samples before and after chemotherapy.

General study results and limits: The repertoire data cannot show anything about immunological memory following chemotherapy.

On this clonotype itself: Its cognate antigen is unknown.

A mixed TRB-A/B primer pool amplified rearranged TRB by multiplex touch-down PCR. MiXCR, applied by TCRdb to the multiplex PCR reads, yields one record per CDR3 protein. Of 2,000 or so distinct CDR3 sequences in the sample, about 18% were seen once. TCR beta rearrangements were amplified from peripheral blood genomic DNA. Germline V gene sequence: CDR1 SGHDT, CDR2 YYEEEE. The CDR3 has 14 residues. V lost 4 bases, J lost 8 bases, and 8 bases stayed unmatched. The specimen was blood. The sequence came from a human donor with a solid tumor. The J gene is TRBJ2-1, the V gene TRBV5-6; TRBD1 matches at 8 bases. The CDR3 spells CASSTAGGRDEQFF. The CDR3, as DNA: TGTGCCAGCAGCACCGCAGGGGGCAGGGATGAGCAGTTCTTC. Combining the CDR3 with reference TRBV5-6 and TRBJ2-1 gives the whole variable domain DAGVTQSPTHLIKTRGQQVTLRCSPKSGHDTVSWYQQALGQGPQFIFQYYEEEERQRGNFPDRFSGHQFPNYSSELNVNALLLGDSALYLCASSTAGGRDEQFFGPGTRLTVL.